This T cell receptor (beta chain) was captured in a study of blood T cells in healthy people across ages. Study-level findings and limits: Both higher diversity and more naive CD4+ cells marked long-lived donors when set against aged donors.

The CDR3 is 16 amino acids. Germline CDR1 is SGHRS and CDR2 is YFSETQ. After removal of 0 bases from V and 5 bases from J, the junction contained 7 bases not matched to a gene. Primers used in a second PCR of about 7 to 11 cycles were a sample-barcoded 5' primer and a J-beta primer mix. Unique molecular identifiers of 12 random nucleotides labeled each cDNA. A single record per CDR3 protein comes from TCRdb applying MiXCR to the 5' RACE reads. The table has 1.5 million to 2 million distinct CDR3 sequences, 49% seen once. A minimum of 7 million PBMCs was isolated per sample. In regard to this clonotype: The target antigen is unknown.

This rearrangement joins TRBV5-1 to TRBJ2-1; TRBD2 aligns across 8 bases. This clonotype was obtained from a middle-aged woman in good health. The sample consisted of blood. In DNA form, the CDR3 reads TGCGCCAGCAGCTTGGTGGCCGGGGGGGCCCACAATGAGCAGTTCTTC. Encoded protein: CASSLVAGGAHNEQFF.